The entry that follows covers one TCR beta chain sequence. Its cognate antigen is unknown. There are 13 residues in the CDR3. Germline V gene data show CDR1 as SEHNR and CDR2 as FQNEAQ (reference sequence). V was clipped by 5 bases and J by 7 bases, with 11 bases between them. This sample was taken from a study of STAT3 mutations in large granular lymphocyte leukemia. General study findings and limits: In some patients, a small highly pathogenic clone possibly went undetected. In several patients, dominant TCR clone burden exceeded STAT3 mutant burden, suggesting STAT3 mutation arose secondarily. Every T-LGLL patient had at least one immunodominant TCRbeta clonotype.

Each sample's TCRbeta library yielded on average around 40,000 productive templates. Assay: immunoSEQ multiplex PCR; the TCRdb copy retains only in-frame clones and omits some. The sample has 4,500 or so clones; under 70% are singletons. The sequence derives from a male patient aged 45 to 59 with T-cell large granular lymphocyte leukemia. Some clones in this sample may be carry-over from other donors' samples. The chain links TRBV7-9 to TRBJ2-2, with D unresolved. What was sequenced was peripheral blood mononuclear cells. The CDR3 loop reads CASSVDLVGELFF. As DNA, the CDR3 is TGTGCCAGCAGCGTCGACTTAGTCGGGGAGCTGTTTTTT.